These 3 T cell receptor beta chains were all obtained from the same sample, sequenced in a study of blood T cell repertoires in COVID-19. Clones were sequenced by immunoSEQ multiplex PCR, and TCRdb holds only the in-frame ones, with some missing. Of 60,000 to 75,000 clones listed, around 90% are singletons. Sample: peripheral blood. The origin of the receptors is a woman aged 45-65 years with COVID-19, enrolled during active disease.

This chain connects TRBV5-1 to TRBJ1-5, with D perhaps matching TRBD1 (5 bases). The CDR3 is 14 residues long. V was cut by 4 bases and J by 7 bases, with 15 bases left in between. CDR1 and CDR2 (germline): SGHRS, YFSETQ. CDR3 loop: CASSLDSFEQPQHF. In DNA form, the CDR3 reads TGCGCCAGCAGCCTCGACAGTTTTGAGCAGCCCCAGCATTTT.

The chain carries TRBV28 and TRBJ2-5; TRBD1 matches at 7 bases. V dropped 3 bases and J dropped 1; count of bases not matched to a gene: 14. The CDR3 contains 18 residues. Germline-derived CDR1 and CDR2 are MDHEN and SYDVKM. CDR3 sequence (DNA): TGTGCCAGCAGTTTGAAATCATGGGGCAGGGGGACCCAAGAGACCCAGTACTTC. It is translated as CASSLKSWGRGTQETQYF. Supplemented by reference TRBV28 and TRBJ2-5, the full variable domain reads DVKVTQSSRYLVKRTGEKVFLECVQDMDHENMFWYRQDPGLGLRLIYFSYDVKMKEKGDIPEGYSVSREKKERFSLILESASTNQTSMYLCASSLKSWGRGTQETQYFGPGTRLLVL.

The chain employs TRBV6-5 and TRBJ2-2; weak D call: TRBD1 (5 bases). Germline V CDR1 and CDR2: MNHEY, SVGAGI. Trimming removed 11 bases at V and 0 bases at J, with 16 bases between. The CDR3 covers 15 residues. The CDR3 protein is CAHARGGTNTGELFF. CDR3 sequence (DNA): TGTGCCCACGCTAGGGGCGGAACGAACACCGGGGAGCTGTTTTTT.